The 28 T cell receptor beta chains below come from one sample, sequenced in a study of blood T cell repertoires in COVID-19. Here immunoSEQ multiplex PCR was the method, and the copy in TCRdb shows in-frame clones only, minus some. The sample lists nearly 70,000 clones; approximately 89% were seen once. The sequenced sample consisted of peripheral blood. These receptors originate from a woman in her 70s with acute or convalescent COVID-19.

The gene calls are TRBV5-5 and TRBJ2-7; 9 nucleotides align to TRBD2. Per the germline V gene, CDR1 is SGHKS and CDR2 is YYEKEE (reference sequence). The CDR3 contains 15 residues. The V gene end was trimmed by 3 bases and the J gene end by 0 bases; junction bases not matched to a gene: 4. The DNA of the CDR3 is TGTGCCAGCAGCTGGGCTAGCGGGACCTCCTACGAGCAGTACTTC. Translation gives CASSWASGTSYEQYF.

CDR3 sequence reads: CASSIDRRPYGYTF. The CDR3 bases are TGTGCCAGCAGCATTGACAGGCGGCCATATGGCTACACCTTC. The V call is TRBV28, the J call TRBJ1-2, with a weak D call TRBD1 (6 bases). CDR3 length: 14 residues. The V gene lost 6 bases and the J gene lost 5 bases, with 16 bases spanning the gap. Germline V lookup: CDR1 MDHEN, CDR2 SYDVKM.

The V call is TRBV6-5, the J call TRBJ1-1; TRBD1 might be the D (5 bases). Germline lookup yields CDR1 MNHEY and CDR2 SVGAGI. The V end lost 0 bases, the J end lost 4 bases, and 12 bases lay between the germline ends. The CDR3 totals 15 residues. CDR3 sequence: CASSYSSSGGTEAFF. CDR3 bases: TGTGCCAGCAGTTACTCGTCTTCGGGGGGCACTGAAGCTTTCTTT.

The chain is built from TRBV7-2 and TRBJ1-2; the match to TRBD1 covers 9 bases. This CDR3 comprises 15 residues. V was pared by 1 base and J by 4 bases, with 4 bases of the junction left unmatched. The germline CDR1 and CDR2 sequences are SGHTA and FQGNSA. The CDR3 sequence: CASSLGDRASYGYTF. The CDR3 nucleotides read TGTGCCAGCAGCTTAGGGGACAGGGCAAGCTATGGCTACACCTTC.

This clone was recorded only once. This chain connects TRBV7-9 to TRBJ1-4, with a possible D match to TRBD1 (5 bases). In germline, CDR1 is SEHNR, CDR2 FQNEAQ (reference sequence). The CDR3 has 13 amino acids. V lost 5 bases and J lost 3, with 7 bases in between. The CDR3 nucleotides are TGTGCCAGCAGCACAGGTTCTAATGAAAAACTGTTTTTT. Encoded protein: CASSTGSNEKLFF. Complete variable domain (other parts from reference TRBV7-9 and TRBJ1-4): DTGVSQNPRHKITKRGQNVTFRCDPISEHNRLYWYRQTLGQGPEFLTYFQNEAQLEKSRLLSDRFSAERPKGSFSTLEIQRTEQGDSAMYLCASSTGSNEKLFFGSGTQLSVL.

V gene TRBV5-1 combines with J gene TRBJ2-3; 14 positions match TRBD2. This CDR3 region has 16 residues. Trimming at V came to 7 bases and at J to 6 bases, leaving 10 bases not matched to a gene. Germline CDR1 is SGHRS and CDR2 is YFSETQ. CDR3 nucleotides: TGCGCCAGCGCCCCCGGGACTAGCGGGAGTAGGGATACGCAGTATTTT. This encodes CASAPGTSGSRDTQYF. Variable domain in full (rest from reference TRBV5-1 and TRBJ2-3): KAGVTQTPRYLIKTRGQQVTLSCSPISGHRSVSWYQQTPGQGLQFLFEYFSETQRNKGNFPGRFSGRQFSNSRSEMNVSTLELGDSALYLCASAPGTSGSRDTQYFGPGTRLTVL.

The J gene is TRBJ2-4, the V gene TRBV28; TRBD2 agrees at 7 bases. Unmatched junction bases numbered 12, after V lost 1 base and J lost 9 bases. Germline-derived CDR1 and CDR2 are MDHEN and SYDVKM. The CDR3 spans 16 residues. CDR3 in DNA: TGTGCCAGCAGTTTATATGGGGAGCACTGGGGGGGCATTCAGTACTTC. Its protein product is CASSLYGEHWGGIQYF.

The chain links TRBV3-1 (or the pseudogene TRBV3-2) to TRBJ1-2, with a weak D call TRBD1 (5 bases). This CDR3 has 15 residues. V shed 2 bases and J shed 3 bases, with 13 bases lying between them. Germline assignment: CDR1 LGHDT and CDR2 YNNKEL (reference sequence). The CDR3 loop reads CASSQLDRSYYGYTF. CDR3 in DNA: TGTGCCAGCAGCCAACTTGACAGATCCTACTATGGCTACACCTTC.

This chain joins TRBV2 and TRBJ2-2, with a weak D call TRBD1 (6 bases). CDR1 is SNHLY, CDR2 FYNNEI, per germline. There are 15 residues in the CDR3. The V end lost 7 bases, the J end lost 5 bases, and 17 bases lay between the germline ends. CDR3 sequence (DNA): TGTGCCAGCACCTCAGACAGGAAAAGGACCGGGGAGCTGTTTTTT. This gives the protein CASTSDRKRTGELFF. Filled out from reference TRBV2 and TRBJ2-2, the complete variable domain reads EPEVTQTPSHQVTQMGQEVILRCVPISNHLYFYWYRQILGQKVEFLVSFYNNEISEKSEIFDDQFSVERPDGSNFTLKIRSTKLEDSAMYFCASTSDRKRTGELFFGEGSRLTVL.

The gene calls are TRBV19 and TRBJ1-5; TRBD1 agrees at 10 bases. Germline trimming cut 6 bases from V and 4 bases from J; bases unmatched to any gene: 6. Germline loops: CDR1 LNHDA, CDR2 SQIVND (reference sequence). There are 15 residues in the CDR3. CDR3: CASSAGQGWNQPQHF. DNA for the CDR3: TGTGCCAGTAGCGCGGGACAGGGGTGGAATCAGCCCCAGCATTTT.

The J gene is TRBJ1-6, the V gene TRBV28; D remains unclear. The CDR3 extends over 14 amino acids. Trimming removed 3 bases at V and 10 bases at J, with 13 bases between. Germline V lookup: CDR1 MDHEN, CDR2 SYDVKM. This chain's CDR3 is CASSLLRRESPLHF. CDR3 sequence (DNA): TGTGCCAGCAGTTTGCTCCGTAGGGAGTCACCCCTCCACTTT. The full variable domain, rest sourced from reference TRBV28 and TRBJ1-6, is DVKVTQSSRYLVKRTGEKVFLECVQDMDHENMFWYRQDPGLGLRLIYFSYDVKMKEKGDIPEGYSVSREKKERFSLILESASTNQTSMYLCASSLLRRESPLHFGNGTRLTVT.

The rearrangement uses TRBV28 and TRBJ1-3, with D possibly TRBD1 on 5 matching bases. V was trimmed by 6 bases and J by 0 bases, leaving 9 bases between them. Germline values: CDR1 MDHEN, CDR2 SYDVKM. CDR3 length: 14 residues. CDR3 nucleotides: TGTGCCAGCAGCGGGACTTCCTCTGGAAACACCATATATTTT. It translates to CASSGTSSGNTIYF. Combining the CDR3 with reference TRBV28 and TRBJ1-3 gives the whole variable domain DVKVTQSSRYLVKRTGEKVFLECVQDMDHENMFWYRQDPGLGLRLIYFSYDVKMKEKGDIPEGYSVSREKKERFSLILESASTNQTSMYLCASSGTSSGNTIYFGEGSWLTVV.

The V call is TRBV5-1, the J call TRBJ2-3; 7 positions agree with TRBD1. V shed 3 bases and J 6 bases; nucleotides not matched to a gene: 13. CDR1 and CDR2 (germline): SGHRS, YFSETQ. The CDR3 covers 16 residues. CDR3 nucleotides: TGCGCCAGCAGCTATTCCGGGACAGCCGAAGGGGATACGCAGTATTTT. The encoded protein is CASSYSGTAEGDTQYF.

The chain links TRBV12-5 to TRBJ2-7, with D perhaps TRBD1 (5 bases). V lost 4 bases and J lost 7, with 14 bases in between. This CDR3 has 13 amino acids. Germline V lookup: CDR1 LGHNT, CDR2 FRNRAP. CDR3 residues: CASGSDTGFEQYF. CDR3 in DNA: TGTGCTAGTGGTTCTGACACAGGTTTTGAGCAGTACTTC.

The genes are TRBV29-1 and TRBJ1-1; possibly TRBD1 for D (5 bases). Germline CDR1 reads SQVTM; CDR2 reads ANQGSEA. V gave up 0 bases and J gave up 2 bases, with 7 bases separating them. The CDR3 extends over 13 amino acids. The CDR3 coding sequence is TGCAGCGTTGAAGACAGGGAAAACACTGAAGCTTTCTTT. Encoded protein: CSVEDRENTEAFF. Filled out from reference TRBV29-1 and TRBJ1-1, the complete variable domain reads SAVISQKPSRDICQRGTSLTIQCQVDSQVTMMFWYRQQPGQSLTLIATANQGSEATYESGFVIDKFPISRPNLTFSTLTVSNMSPEDSSIYLCSVEDRENTEAFFGQGTRLTVV.

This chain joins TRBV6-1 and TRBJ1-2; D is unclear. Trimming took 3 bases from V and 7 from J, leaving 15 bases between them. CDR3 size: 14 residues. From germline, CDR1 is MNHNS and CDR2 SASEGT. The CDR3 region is CASSDGSRGLGYTF. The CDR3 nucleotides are TGTGCCAGCAGTGATGGATCCCGGGGTCTTGGCTACACCTTC.

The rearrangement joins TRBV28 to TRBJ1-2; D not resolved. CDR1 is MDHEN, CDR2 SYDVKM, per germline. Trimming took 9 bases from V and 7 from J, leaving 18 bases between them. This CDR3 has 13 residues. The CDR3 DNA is TGTGCCAGTTACACCGGGGTTCGAGGTGGCTACACCTTC. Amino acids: CASYTGVRGGYTF.

The CDR3 loop reads CASSRAYQPQHF. CDR3 bases: TGTGCCAGCAGTCGAGCGTATCAGCCCCAGCATTTT. The chain recombines TRBV28 with TRBJ1-5; the D is unclear. The CDR3 covers 12 residues. Germline V CDR1 and CDR2: MDHEN, SYDVKM. The V gene lost 5 bases and the J gene lost 5 bases, with 7 bases spanning the gap.

The CDR3, as DNA: TGTGCCAGCAGCTTAGGCGGGGGGGCAGAGAGAGTAGCAGATACGCAGTATTTT. Protein: CASSLGGGAERVADTQYF. The rearrangement links TRBV7-8 to TRBJ2-3; 9 bases are shared with TRBD2. Germline CDR1 SGHVS, CDR2 FQNEAQ. The trim removed 1 base at V and 4 bases at J, leaving 12 bases unmatched. There are 18 residues in the CDR3.

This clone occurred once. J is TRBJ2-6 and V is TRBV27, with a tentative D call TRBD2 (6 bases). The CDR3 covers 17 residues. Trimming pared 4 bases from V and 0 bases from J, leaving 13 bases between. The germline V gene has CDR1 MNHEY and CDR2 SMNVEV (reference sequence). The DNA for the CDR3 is TGTGCCAGCAGTTCCACGGGACTCCTCTCTGGGGCCAACGTCCTGACTTTC. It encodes CASSSTGLLSGANVLTF.

CDR3 in DNA: TGTGCCACCAGTGATTCTGGACTAGCGGGAAGGCAAGAGACCCAGTACTTC. The encoded protein is CATSDSGLAGRQETQYF. The chain recombines TRBV24-1 with TRBJ2-5; 12 bases are shared with TRBD2. Germline CDR1 and CDR2: KGHDR and SFDVKD. V shed 2 bases, J shed 2 bases, and the junction held 5 bases outside the gene matches. The CDR3 is 17 amino acids.

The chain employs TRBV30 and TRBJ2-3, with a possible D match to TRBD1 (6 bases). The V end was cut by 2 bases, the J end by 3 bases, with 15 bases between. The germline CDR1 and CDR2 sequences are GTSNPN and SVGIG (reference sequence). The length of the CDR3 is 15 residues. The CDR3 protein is CAWSQGQYGTDTQYF. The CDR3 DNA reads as TGTGCCTGGAGTCAAGGACAGTACGGGACAGATACGCAGTATTTT.

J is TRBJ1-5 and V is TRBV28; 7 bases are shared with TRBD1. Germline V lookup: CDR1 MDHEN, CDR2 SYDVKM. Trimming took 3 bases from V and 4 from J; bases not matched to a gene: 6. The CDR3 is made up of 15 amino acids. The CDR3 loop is CASSFLDRSNQPQHF. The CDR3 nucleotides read TGTGCCAGCAGTTTCTTGGACAGGTCGAATCAGCCCCAGCATTTT.

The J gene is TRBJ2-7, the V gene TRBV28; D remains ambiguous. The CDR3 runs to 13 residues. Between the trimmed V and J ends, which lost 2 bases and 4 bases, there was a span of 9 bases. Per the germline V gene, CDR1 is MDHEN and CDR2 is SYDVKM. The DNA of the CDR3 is TGTGCCAGCAGTTTAACAGATCTTTACGAGCAGTACTTC. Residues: CASSLTDLYEQYF.

The CDR3 loop reads CASWPGTVYYNEQFF. The CDR3 bases are TGTGCCAGCTGGCCCGGGACAGTGTACTACAATGAGCAGTTCTTC. This chain connects TRBV6-5 to TRBJ2-1; 7 bases are shared with TRBD1. This CDR3 region has 15 residues. Unmatched junction bases numbered 10, after V lost 8 bases and J lost 3 bases. The germline V gene has CDR1 MNHEY and CDR2 SVGAGI.

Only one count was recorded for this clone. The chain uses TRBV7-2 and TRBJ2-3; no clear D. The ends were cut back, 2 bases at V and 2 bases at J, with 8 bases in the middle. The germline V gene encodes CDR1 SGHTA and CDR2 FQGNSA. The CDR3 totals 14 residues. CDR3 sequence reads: CASSLMSSTDTQYF. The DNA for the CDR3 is TGTGCCAGCAGCTTAATGTCTTCCACAGATACGCAGTATTTT.

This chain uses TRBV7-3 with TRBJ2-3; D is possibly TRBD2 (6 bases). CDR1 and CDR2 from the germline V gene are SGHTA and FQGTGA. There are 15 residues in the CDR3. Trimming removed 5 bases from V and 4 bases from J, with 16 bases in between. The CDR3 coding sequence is TGTGCCAGCAGCCCAAGGCCGGGGGACCCAGATACGCAGTATTTT. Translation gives CASSPRPGDPDTQYF.

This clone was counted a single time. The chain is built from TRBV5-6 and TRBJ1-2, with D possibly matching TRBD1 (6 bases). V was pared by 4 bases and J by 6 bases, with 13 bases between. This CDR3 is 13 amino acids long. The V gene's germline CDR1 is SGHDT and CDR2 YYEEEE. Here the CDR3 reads CASSPARGHGYTF. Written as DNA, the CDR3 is TGTGCCAGCAGCCCGGCCAGGGGTCATGGCTACACCTTC. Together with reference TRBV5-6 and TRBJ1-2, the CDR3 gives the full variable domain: DAGVTQSPTHLIKTRGQQVTLRCSPKSGHDTVSWYQQALGQGPQFIFQYYEEEERQRGNFPDRFSGHQFPNYSSELNVNALLLGDSALYLCASSPARGHGYTFGSGTRLTVV.